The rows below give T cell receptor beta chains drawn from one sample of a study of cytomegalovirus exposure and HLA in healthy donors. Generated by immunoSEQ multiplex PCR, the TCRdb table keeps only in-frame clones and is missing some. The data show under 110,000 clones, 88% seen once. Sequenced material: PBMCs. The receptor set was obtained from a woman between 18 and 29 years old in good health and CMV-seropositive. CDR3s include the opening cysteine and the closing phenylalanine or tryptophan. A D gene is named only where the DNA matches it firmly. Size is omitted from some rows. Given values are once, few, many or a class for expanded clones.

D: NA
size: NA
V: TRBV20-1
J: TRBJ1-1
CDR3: CSAGTEAFF
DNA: TGCAGTGCCGGCACTGAAGCTTTCTTT

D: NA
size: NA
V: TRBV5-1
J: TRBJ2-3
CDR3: CASSLPQGNTDTQYF
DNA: TGCGCCAGCAGCTTACCCCAGGGGAACACAGATACGCAGTATTTT

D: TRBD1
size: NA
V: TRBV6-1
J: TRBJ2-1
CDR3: CASRKDRGLYNEQFF
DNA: TGTGCCAGCAGAAAAGACAGGGGGCTTTACAATGAGCAGTTCTTC

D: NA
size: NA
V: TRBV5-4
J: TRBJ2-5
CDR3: CASRPGIQETQYF
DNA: TGTGCCAGCAGACCAGGGATACAGGAGACCCAGTACTTC

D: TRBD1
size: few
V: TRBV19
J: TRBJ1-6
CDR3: CASSSGQRGSPLHF
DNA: TGTGCCAGTAGTTCGGGACAGCGGGGGTCACCCCTCCACTTT

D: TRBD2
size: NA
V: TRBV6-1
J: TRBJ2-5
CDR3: CASSEEIAGGIETQYF
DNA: TGTGCCAGCAGTGAAGAAATAGCGGGGGGTATAGAGACCCAGTACTTC

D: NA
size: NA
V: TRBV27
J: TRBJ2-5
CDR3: CASRLVVSSPRETQYF
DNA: TGTGCCAGCCGTTTAGTCGTATCAAGCCCCCGGGAGACCCAGTACTTC

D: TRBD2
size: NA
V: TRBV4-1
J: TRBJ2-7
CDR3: CASSGSPSGGTYEQYF
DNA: TGCGCCAGCAGCGGGAGTCCGAGCGGGGGGACCTACGAGCAGTACTTC

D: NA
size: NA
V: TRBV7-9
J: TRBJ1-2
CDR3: CASSPGPGGGYTF
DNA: TGTGCCAGCAGCCCTGGACCTGGCGGGGGCTACACCTTC

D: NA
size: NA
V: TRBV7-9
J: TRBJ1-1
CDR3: CASSLGAGRDTEAFF
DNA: TGTGCCAGCAGCTTAGGGGCAGGGAGGGACACTGAAGCTTTCTTT

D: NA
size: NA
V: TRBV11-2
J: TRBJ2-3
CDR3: CASTLKGFPDTQYF
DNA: TGTGCCAGCACCCTAAAGGGGTTCCCAGATACGCAGTATTTT

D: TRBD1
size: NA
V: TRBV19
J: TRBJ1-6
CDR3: CASRETGAGNSPLHF
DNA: TGTGCCAGTAGGGAGACAGGGGCGGGAAATTCACCCCTCCACTTT

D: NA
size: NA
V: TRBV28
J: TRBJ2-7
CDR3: CASSARRRGEQYF
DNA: TGTGCCAGCAGTGCGCGAAGGAGGGGCGAGCAGTACTTC

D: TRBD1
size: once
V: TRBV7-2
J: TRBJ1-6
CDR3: CASSLGDRGRATNSPLHF
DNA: TGTGCCAGCAGCTTGGGTGACAGGGGGCGAGCGACTAATTCACCCCTCCACTTT

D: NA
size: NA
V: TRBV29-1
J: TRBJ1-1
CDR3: CSVDGTGQSTEAFF
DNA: TGCAGCGTGGATGGTACCGGACAGAGCACTGAAGCTTTCTTT

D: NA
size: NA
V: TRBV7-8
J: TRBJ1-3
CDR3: CASSLDSRLLGGSGNTIYF
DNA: TGTGCCAGCAGCTTAGATTCTAGACTCCTGGGGGGCTCTGGAAACACCATATATTTT

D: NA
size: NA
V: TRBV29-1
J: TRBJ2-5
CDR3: CSVGLRGAGETQYF
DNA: TGCAGCGTTGGTTTACGGGGGGCCGGGGAGACCCAGTACTTC

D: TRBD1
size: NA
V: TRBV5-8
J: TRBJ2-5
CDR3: CASSRDRGGGETQYF
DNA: TGTGCCAGCAGCCGGGACAGGGGTGGCGGAGAGACCCAGTACTTC

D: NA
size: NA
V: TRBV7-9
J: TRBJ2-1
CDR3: CASTPLGRIYNEQFF
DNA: TGTGCCAGCACCCCCTTGGGGCGAATCTACAATGAGCAGTTCTTC

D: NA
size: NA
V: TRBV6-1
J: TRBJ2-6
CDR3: CASSERLSGANVLTF
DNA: TGTGCCAGCAGTGAGCGGCTCTCTGGGGCCAACGTCCTGACTTTC

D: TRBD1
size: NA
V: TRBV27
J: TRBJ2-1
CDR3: CASGDRGYNEQFF
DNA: TGTGCCAGCGGGGACAGGGGGTACAATGAGCAGTTCTTC

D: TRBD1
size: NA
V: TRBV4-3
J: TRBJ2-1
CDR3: CASSQGQGASNEQFF
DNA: TGCGCCAGCAGCCAGGGACAGGGGGCTTCCAATGAGCAGTTCTTC

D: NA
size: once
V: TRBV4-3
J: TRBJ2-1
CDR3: CASSQDEIERGYNEQFF
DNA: TGCGCCAGCAGCCAAGATGAAATAGAGAGGGGGTACAATGAGCAGTTCTTC

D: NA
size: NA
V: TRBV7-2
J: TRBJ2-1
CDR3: CASSSRVGAKNNEQFF
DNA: TGTGCCAGCAGCTCTCGAGTGGGGGCAAAAAACAATGAGCAGTTCTTC

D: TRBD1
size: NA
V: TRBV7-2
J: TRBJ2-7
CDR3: CASSPWTGGGYEQYF
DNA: TGTGCCAGCAGCCCGTGGACAGGGGGCGGGTACGAGCAGTACTTC

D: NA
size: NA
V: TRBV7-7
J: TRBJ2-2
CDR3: CASSPLTGSGAGELFF
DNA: TGTGCTAGCAGCCCTCTTACAGGGTCAGGAGCCGGGGAGCTGTTTTTT

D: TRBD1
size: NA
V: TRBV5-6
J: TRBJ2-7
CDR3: CASSSYRTGSSYEQYF
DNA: TGTGCCAGCAGCTCATATAGGACAGGGAGCTCCTACGAGCAGTACTTC

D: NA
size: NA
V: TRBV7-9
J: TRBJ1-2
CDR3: CASSLVSGGYTF
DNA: TGTGCCAGCAGCTTAGTATCGGGGGGCTACACCTTC

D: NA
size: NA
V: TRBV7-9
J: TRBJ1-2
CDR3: CASSFAGSYGYTF
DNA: TGTGCCAGCAGCTTCGCAGGCTCCTATGGCTACACCTTC

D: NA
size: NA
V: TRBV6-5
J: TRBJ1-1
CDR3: CASSYSGGEAFF
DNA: TGTGCCAGCAGTTACTCAGGGGGTGAAGCTTTCTTT

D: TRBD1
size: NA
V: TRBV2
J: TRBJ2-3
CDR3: CASSGTGGATDTQYF
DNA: TGTGCCAGCAGTGGGACAGGGGGCGCGACAGATACGCAGTATTTT

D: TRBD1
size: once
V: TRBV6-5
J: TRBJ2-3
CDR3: CASSYGRGRDTQYF
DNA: TGTGCCAGCAGTTACGGCAGGGGGAGAGATACGCAGTATTTT

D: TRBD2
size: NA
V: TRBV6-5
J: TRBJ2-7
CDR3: CASSYGGGGAYEQYF
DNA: TGTGCCAGCAGTTACGGAGGCGGGGGGGCCTACGAGCAGTACTTC

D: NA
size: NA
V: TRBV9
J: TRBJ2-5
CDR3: CASSPKVGRQETQYF
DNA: TGTGCCAGCAGCCCAAAGGTGGGCCGGCAAGAGACCCAGTACTTC

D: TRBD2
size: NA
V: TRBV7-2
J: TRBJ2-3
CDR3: CASSWTSGGAADTQYF
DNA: TGTGCCAGCAGTTGGACTAGCGGGGGGGCGGCAGATACGCAGTATTTT

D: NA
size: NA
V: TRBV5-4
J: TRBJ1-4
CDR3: CASSLGGGGEKLFF
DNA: TGTGCCAGCAGCTTAGGCGGGGGAGGTGAAAAACTGTTTTTT

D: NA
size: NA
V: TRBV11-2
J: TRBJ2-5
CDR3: CASSLTEETQYF
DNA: TGTGCCAGCAGCTTGACAGAAGAGACCCAGTACTTC

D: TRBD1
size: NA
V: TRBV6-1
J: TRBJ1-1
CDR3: CASSAMDRGENTEAFF
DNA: TGTGCCAGCAGTGCCATGGACAGGGGGGAGAACACTGAAGCTTTCTTT

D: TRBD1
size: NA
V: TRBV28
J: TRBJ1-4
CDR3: CASSWGQGGKLFF
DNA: TGTGCCAGCAGTTGGGGACAGGGAGGAAAACTGTTTTTT

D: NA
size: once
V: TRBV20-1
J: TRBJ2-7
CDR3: CKTGYEQYF
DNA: TGTAAGACGGGCTACGAGCAGTACTTC

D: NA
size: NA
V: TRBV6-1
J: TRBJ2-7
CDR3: CASDPGLPSAEQYF
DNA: TGTGCCAGCGACCCGGGACTCCCCTCCGCCGAGCAGTACTTC

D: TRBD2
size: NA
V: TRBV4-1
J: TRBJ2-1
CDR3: CASSQEAASGYNEQFF
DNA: TGCGCCAGCAGCCAAGAGGCGGCTAGCGGGTACAATGAGCAGTTCTTC

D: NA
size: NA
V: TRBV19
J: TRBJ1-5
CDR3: CASSTFGPQGGQPQHF
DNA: TGTGCCAGTAGTACGTTTGGGCCCCAGGGAGGCCAGCCCCAGCATTTT

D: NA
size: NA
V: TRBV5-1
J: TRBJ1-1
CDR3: CASSSGGSTEAFF
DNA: TGCGCCAGCAGCTCCGGGGGATCGACTGAAGCTTTCTTT

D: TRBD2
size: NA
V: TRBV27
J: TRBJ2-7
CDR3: CASSLGASGAYEQYF
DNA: TGTGCCAGCAGTTTAGGAGCTAGCGGGGCCTACGAGCAGTACTTC

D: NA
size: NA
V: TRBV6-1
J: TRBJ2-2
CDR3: CASRPGHQTGELFF
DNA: TGTGCCAGCAGACCGGGACACCAAACCGGGGAGCTGTTTTTT

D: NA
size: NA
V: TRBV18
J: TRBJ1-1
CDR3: CASSLETGLTEAFF
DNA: TGTGCCAGCTCACTAGAGACAGGTTTGACTGAAGCTTTCTTT

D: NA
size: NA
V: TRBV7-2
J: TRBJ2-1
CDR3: CASSLKRDNEQFF
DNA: TGTGCCAGCAGCCTGAAGCGGGACAATGAGCAGTTCTTC

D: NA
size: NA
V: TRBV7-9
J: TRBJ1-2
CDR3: CASSLGGPVF
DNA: TGTGCCAGCAGCTTAGGCGGTCCAGTCTTC

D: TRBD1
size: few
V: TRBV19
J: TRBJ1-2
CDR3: CASSIGQAYGYTF
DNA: TGTGCCAGTAGTATCGGACAGGCCTATGGCTACACCTTC